A selection of T cell receptor delta chains follows, all from one sample in a study of gamma delta lymphoproliferative disorders and STAT genes. TCRdb reanalysed the multiplex PCR reads via CATT. The sample shows more than 1,200 delta-chain clones, 2.9% of them seen only once. The sample taken for sequencing was blood. Receptor source: a human donor with gamma-delta T-cell large granular lymphocyte leukemia. The CDR3 runs from the conserved cysteine through the conserved F or W. Fields, in order: J gene, V gene, D gene, clone size, CDR3 protein, CDR3 DNA. D genes are given only for firm matches. Rows give clone size only sometimes, using once, few, many, or a class for an expanded clone.

TRDJ1 | TRDV1 | TRDD3 | large | CALGDPPRYWGIGPHAGKLIF | TGTGCTCTTGGGGATCCTCCTAGGTACTGGGGGATAGGGCCCCACGCCGGTAAACTCATCTTT
TRDJ1 | TRDV1 | TRDD3 | . | CALGAPSYPYWGIHSYTDKLIF | TGTGCTCTTGGGGCCCCTTCCTACCCGTACTGGGGGATACATTCCTACACCGATAAACTCATCTTT
TRDJ1 | TRDV1 | . | large | CALVNEPPGLGTHKLIF | TGTGCTCTTGTAAACGAGCCCCCGGGGCTGGGGACACATAAACTCATCTTT
TRDJ2 | TRAV29/DV5 | . | large | CSVLLCSKRVTAQLFF | .
TRDJ1 | TRDV1 | TRDD3 | few | CALGEAVMRVLGASTYTDKLIF | TGTGCTCTTGGGGAAGCCGTGATGCGGGTACTGGGGGCCTCAACGTACACCGATAAACTCATCTTT
TRDJ1 | TRAV38-2/DV8 | TRDD3 | few | CAYRSSTLFPYWGYTDKLIF | TGTGCTTATAGGAGCTCGACACTATTCCCGTACTGGGGGTATACCGATAAACTCATCTTT
TRDJ1 | TRDV2 | TRDD3 | few | CACDTRGAITGGARPPNTDKLIF | TGTGCCTGTGACACACGTGGGGCAATTACTGGGGGAGCCAGGCCCCCAAACACCGATAAACTCATCTTT
TRDJ1 | TRDV1 | TRDD3 | medium-sized | CALGEPQRFRSTGDVDKLIF | TGTGCTCTTGGGGAACCCCAACGCTTCCGTAGTACTGGGGATGTCGATAAACTCATCTTT
TRDJ1 | TRDV1 | TRDD3 | . | CALGEIRTGGYTDKLIF | TGTGCTCTTGGGGAAATCCGTACTGGGGGATACACCGATAAACTCATCTTT
TRDJ1 | TRDV1 | . | large | CALGENNLWGYTDKLIF | .
TRDJ3 | TRDV1 | . | medium-sized | CALGEGLRGLGLSSWDTRQMFF | TGTGCTCTTGGGGAAGGCCTACGGGGGCTCGGGCTCAGCTCCTGGGACACCCGACAGATGTTTTTC
TRDJ1 | TRDV1 | TRDD2 | few | CALGERAPSYQPSYTDKLIF | TGTGCTCTTGGGGAACGCGCGCCTTCCTACCAGCCTTCGTACACCGATAAACTCATCTTT
TRDJ1 | TRDV1 | . | many | CALGEAPHYRRYTRYTHDKLIF | TGTGCTCTTGGGGAAGCCCCGCACTATCGTCGTTACACCCGTTACACCCACGATAAACTCATCTTT
TRDJ1 | TRAV29/DV5 | TRDD3 | . | CAASLSPLGDPWHTDKLIF | TGTGCAGCAAGCCTTTCCCCACTGGGGGACCCCTGGCACACCGATAAACTCATCTTT
TRDJ1 | TRDV2 | . | hyperexpanded | CACDTVRLLGWGTDKLIF | TGTGCCTGTGACACCGTGAGACTGCTCGGATGGGGCACCGATAAACTCATCTTT
TRDJ1 | TRDV1 | . | medium-sized | CALGELHFLRGWGTTDKLIF | TGTGCTCTTGGGGAACTCCACTTCCTACGAGGCTGGGGGACCACCGATAAACTCATCTTT
TRDJ1 | TRDV1 | TRDD2 | large | CALGERSYHTDKLIF | TGTGCTCTTGGGGAACGTTCCTACCACACCGATAAACTCATCTTT
TRDJ1 | TRDV1 | . | medium-sized | CALGDLSLGKLIF | TGTGCTCTTGGGGACTTATCGCTCGGTAAACTCATCTTT
TRDJ1 | TRDV1 | TRDD3 | large | CALGELRGLSYGRYWGIPYTDKLIF | TGTGCTCTTGGGGAACTACGCGGCCTTTCCTACGGACGGTACTGGGGGATACCCTACACCGATAAACTCATCTTT
TRDJ1 | TRDV1 | TRDD3 | large | CALGELKLYSFRYWGIPTDKLIF | TGTGCTCTTGGGGAACTGAAATTGTATTCCTTCCGCTACTGGGGGATACCCACCGATAAACTCATCTTT
TRDJ1 | TRDV1 | . | . | CALGELGLPSYEYWGPPTDKLIF | TGTGCTCTTGGGGAACTTGGGTTGCCTTCCTACGAGTACTGGGGGCCTCCAACCGATAAACTCATCTTT
TRDJ1 | TRDV1 | TRDD3 | few | CALGDQGRYDWGYTDKLIF | TGTGCTCTTGGGGATCAAGGTCGGTATGACTGGGGGTACACCGATAAACTCATCTTT